A single sample is the source of the 21 T cell receptor beta chains below, sequenced in a study of control samples from healthy donors and cancer patients. TCRdb's copy holds only in-frame clones and misses some; the assay was immunoSEQ multiplex PCR. The top ten clones hold roughly 7.6% of a sample with over 70,000 clones, 70% to 90% of them seen once. Material for sequencing was blood. These receptors were taken from a woman aged 60-75 years in good health.

This sequence joins TRBV19 and TRBJ1-5, with 8 bases lining up with TRBD1. Germline V CDR1 and CDR2: LNHDA, SQIVND (reference sequence). Trimming took 7 bases from V and 6 from J; bases not matched to a gene: 8. The CDR3 has 14 residues. CDR3: CASTSGTGFQPQHF. DNA of the CDR3: TGTGCCAGTACCTCCGGGACAGGATTTCAGCCCCAGCATTTT.

This chain connects TRBV15 to TRBJ2-1; weak D call: TRBD2 (5 bases). Germline V CDR1 and CDR2: LNHNV, YYDKDF (reference sequence). There are 12 residues in the CDR3. V was pared by 8 bases and J by 5 bases, with 10 bases between. CDR3 sequence reads: CATSAVHNEQFF. The CDR3 nucleotides are TGTGCCACCTCAGCGGTCCACAATGAGCAGTTCTTC.

The chain is built from TRBV2 and TRBJ2-4; TRBD2 aligns across 8 bases. Germline CDR1 SNHLY, CDR2 FYNNEI. The V segment lost 4 bases and the J segment 4 bases; nucleotides outside the gene matches: 9. This CDR3 region has 16 residues. CDR3 DNA: TGTGCCAGCAGTGGAGCCAGCGGGGGAGTGAAAAACATTCAGTACTTC. Translation gives CASSGASGGVKNIQYF.

J is TRBJ1-5 and V is TRBV18; weak D call: TRBD1 (6 bases). The length of the CDR3 is 14 residues. With 5 bases removed from V and 3 bases from J, the gap between germline ends came to 11 bases. The germline V gene encodes CDR1 KGHSH and CDR2 LQKENI. The CDR3 loop is CASSKGGINQPQHF. Written as DNA, the CDR3 is TGTGCCAGCTCAAAAGGGGGGATCAATCAGCCCCAGCATTTT.

Only one count was recorded for this clone. V usage is TRBV24-1 and J usage is TRBJ2-1; D may correspond to TRBD1 or TRBD2 (7 bases each). The length of the CDR3 is 16 residues. V lost 2 bases, J lost 6 bases, and 16 bases lay in between. Germline V gives CDR1 KGHDR, CDR2 SFDVKD. As DNA, the CDR3 is TGTGCCACCAGTGATTCCAGACAGGGAGGGGGCAATGAGCAGTTCTTC. Amino acid sequence: CATSDSRQGGGNEQFF.

The chain is built from TRBV4-1 and TRBJ1-1, with D maybe TRBD1 (6 bases). The CDR3 is 19 amino acids. V was pared by 3 bases and J by 0 bases, with 23 bases between. Per the germline V gene, CDR1 is MGHRA and CDR2 is YSYEKL. The CDR3 sequence is CASSQTPPLGQFMNTEAFF. The CDR3 DNA reads as TGCGCCAGCAGCCAGACCCCCCCTCTGGGACAATTTATGAACACTGAAGCTTTCTTT.

The V gene is TRBV28, the J gene TRBJ1-5; D may be TRBD1 (5 bases). With 6 bases removed from V and 0 bases from J, the gap between germline ends came to 12 bases. The germline V gene has CDR1 MDHEN and CDR2 SYDVKM. The CDR3 spans 15 residues. In nucleotides, the CDR3 is TGTGCCAGCAGCGGGACGATTTATAGCAATCAGCCCCAGCATTTT. As protein: CASSGTIYSNQPQHF.

This chain joins TRBV25-1 and TRBJ1-4; D ambiguous. The CDR3 is made up of 13 amino acids. V was clipped by 6 bases and J by 8 bases, with 13 bases between them. CDR1 MGHDK and CDR2 SYGVNS come from the germline V gene. CDR3 sequence (DNA): TGTGCCAGCAGACCCCCGTTACGGGAAAAACTGTTTTTT. It encodes CASRPPLREKLFF.

This clone has a single count. CDR3 loop: CASRTASGGTYEQYF. Here the CDR3 DNA reads TGTGCCAGCAGAACCGCTAGCGGTGGTACCTACGAGCAGTACTTC. The chain links TRBV5-4 to TRBJ2-7, with 7 bases matching TRBD2. Trimming took 5 bases from V and 2 from J; bases not matched to a gene: 10. This CDR3 has 15 residues. CDR1 and CDR2 (germline): SGHNT, YYREEE (reference sequence).

The V call is TRBV5-6, the J call TRBJ2-5; D may be TRBD2 (6 bases). Trimming took 0 bases from V and 3 from J, leaving 12 bases between them. Germline assignment: CDR1 SGHDT and CDR2 YYEEEE. The CDR3 length is 15 residues. The CDR3 sequence is CASSLERGRKETQYF. For the CDR3, the DNA is TGTGCCAGCAGCTTGGAACGGGGGAGAAAAGAGACCCAGTACTTC.

V is TRBV24-1 and J is TRBJ1-2, with unresolved D. Trimming cost V 3 bases and J 0 bases, with 16 bases left between them. The CDR3 sequence is 17 residues long. Germline V CDR1 and CDR2: KGHDR, SFDVKD. The CDR3 loop is CATSDSEGTAANYGYTF. Written as DNA, the CDR3 is TGTGCCACCAGTGATAGCGAAGGAACTGCAGCTAACTATGGCTACACCTTC.

The rearrangement joins TRBV28 to TRBJ2-2; 9 nucleotides line up with TRBD1. V was clipped by 5 bases and J by 2 bases; unmatched bases: 9. Germline CDR1 reads MDHEN; CDR2 reads SYDVKM. This CDR3 spans 17 amino acids. CDR3 nucleotide sequence: TGTGCCAGCAGTCCCCGCCGGGACAGGGCTAACACCGGGGAGCTGTTTTTT. This encodes CASSPRRDRANTGELFF.

In this sample, this clone turned up once. V gene TRBV11-3 combines with J gene TRBJ2-3; TRBD2 is a possible D gene (6 bases). The CDR3 has 13 amino acids. Per germline, CDR1 SGHNT and CDR2 YENEEA. V lost 5 bases and J 9 bases, leaving 15 bases between the germline ends. CDR3 region: CASSTFLAQTQYF. The CDR3 coding sequence is TGTGCCAGCAGCACTTTCCTAGCGCAAACGCAGTATTTT.

This chain links TRBV6-5 with TRBJ2-7; a possible D gene is TRBD1 (5 bases). CDR3 size: 14 residues. Per the germline V gene, CDR1 is MNHEY and CDR2 is SVGAGI. The V and J ends lost 5 bases and 0 bases respectively, with 11 bases between them. The CDR3 here is CASSPPRDSYEQYF. The CDR3 DNA sequence: TGTGCCAGCAGTCCCCCCAGGGACTCCTACGAGCAGTACTTC.

The rearrangement uses TRBV11-2 and TRBJ2-7; TRBD1 agrees at 7 bases. CDR3 length: 14 residues. The J segment lost 0 bases and the V segment lost 4 bases, leaving 3 bases of the junction unmatched. The germline V gene encodes CDR1 SGHAT and CDR2 FQNNGV. CDR3 sequence reads: CASSSYRGSYEQYF. Here the CDR3 DNA reads TGTGCCAGCAGCTCTTACAGGGGCTCCTACGAGCAGTACTTC. The full variable domain, in which reference TRBV11-2 and TRBJ2-7 provide the parts outside the CDR3, is EAGVAQSPRYKIIEKRQSVAFWCNPISGHATLYWYQQILGQGPKLLIQFQNNGVVDDSQLPKDRFSAERLKGVDSTLKIQPAKLEDSAVYLCASSSYRGSYEQYFGPGTRLTVT.

The chain links TRBV11-1 to TRBJ2-6; D remains unclear. There are 13 residues in the CDR3. The germline V and J ends were trimmed by 8 bases and 1 base, with 6 bases remaining between them. The V gene's germline CDR1 is SGHAT and CDR2 FQDESV (reference sequence). CDR3 residues: CASSRSGANVLTF. The CDR3 nucleotides read TGTGCCAGCTCCCGATCTGGGGCCAACGTCCTGACTTTC.

The chain combines TRBV27 with TRBJ2-5; no firm D call. CDR1 MNHEY and CDR2 SMNVEV come from the germline V gene (reference sequence). The CDR3 loop spans 11 amino acids. Trimming removed 1 base from V and 5 bases from J, with 2 bases in between. DNA of the CDR3: TGTGCCAGCAGTTTATGGGAGACCCAGTACTTC. Translating it yields CASSLWETQYF.

This rearrangement joins TRBV7-2 to TRBJ2-1; D may match TRBD1 or TRBD2 (5 bases each). Germline CDR1 and CDR2: SGHTA and FQGNSA. The CDR3 length is 15 residues. V was trimmed by 5 bases and J by 9 bases, leaving 20 bases between them. CDR3 amino acids: CASSKGFGIQGEQFF. The CDR3 region has the DNA TGTGCCAGCAGCAAAGGGTTCGGGATTCAGGGTGAGCAGTTCTTC.

This chain joins TRBV5-8 and TRBJ2-3; TRBD2 matches at 7 bases. The germline V gene has CDR1 SGHTS and CDR2 YDEGEE. CDR3 length: 16 amino acids. The trim removed 4 bases at V and 2 bases at J, leaving 10 bases unmatched. The CDR3 coding sequence is TGTGCCAGCAGCAGGGAGGGCTATTCCGCCACAGATACGCAGTATTTT. This codes for CASSREGYSATDTQYF.

This clone turned up a few times. This chain connects TRBV10-3 to TRBJ1-5; D uncertain. This CDR3 has 14 residues. Germline values: CDR1 ENHRY, CDR2 SYGVKD. V was pared by 10 bases and J by 0 bases, with 13 bases between. In DNA, the CDR3 is TGTGCCACCACGGAGTTATATAGCAATCAGCCCCAGCATTTT. This sequence encodes CATTELYSNQPQHF.

The chain links TRBV4-1 to TRBJ2-1; D gene uncertain. The CDR3 loop spans 15 amino acids. CDR1 MGHRA and CDR2 YSYEKL come from the germline V gene. V was cut by 1 base and J by 11 bases, with 18 bases left in between. The CDR3 DNA reads TGCGCCAGCAGCCAAGCGAGACTCTCCTCAACTCAGCAGTTCTTC. Encoded protein: CASSQARLSSTQQFF.